One and the same sample provided the 11 T cell receptor beta chains below, sequenced in a study of blood T cell repertoires in COVID-19. TCRdb's table, derived via immunoSEQ multiplex PCR, lists solely in-frame clones and lacks some. This table holds roughly 200,000 clones, 80% to 85% found once. Sample: peripheral blood. These receptor sequences come from a woman older than 75 with COVID-19, enrolled during active disease.

This clone showed up just a few times. This chain links TRBV6-2 or TRBV6-3 with TRBJ2-1; perhaps TRBD2 as D (5 bases). Germline assignment: CDR1 MNHEY and CDR2 SVGEGT. The CDR3 covers 15 residues. V gave up 0 bases and J gave up 1 base, with 7 bases separating them. The CDR3 spells CASSYSTGSYNEQFF. In nucleotides, the CDR3 is TGTGCCAGCAGTTACTCGACGGGATCCTACAATGAGCAGTTCTTC.

The chain is built from TRBV18 and TRBJ1-2; unclear D gene. Per germline, CDR1 KGHSH and CDR2 LQKENI. V gave up 1 base and J gave up 7 bases, with 13 bases separating them. The length of the CDR3 is 14 residues. In nucleotides, the CDR3 is TGTGCCAGCTCACCACGCGATCTCTTCCGTGGCTACACCTTC. Its translation: CASSPRDLFRGYTF. Filled out from reference TRBV18 and TRBJ1-2, the complete variable domain reads NAGVMQNPRHLVRRRGQEARLRCSPMKGHSHVYWYRQLPEEGLKFMVYLQKENIIDESGMPKERFSAEFPKEGPSILRIQQVVRGDSAAYFCASSPRDLFRGYTFGSGTRLTVV.

The V gene is TRBV9, the J gene TRBJ1-1, with 7 positions matching TRBD1. Germline V gene lookup returns CDR1 SGDLS and CDR2 YYNGEE. The CDR3 runs to 15 residues. The junction had 10 bases not matched to a gene; V was cut back by 0 bases and J by 8 bases. CDR3 protein: CASSVGQGDPREAFF. The CDR3 bases are TGTGCCAGCAGCGTAGGCCAGGGGGACCCCCGGGAAGCTTTCTTT.

The chain is built from TRBV9 and TRBJ1-2, with 10 bases matching TRBD1. Germline V lookup: CDR1 SGDLS, CDR2 YYNGEE. The CDR3 is made up of 16 amino acids. J was trimmed by 4 bases and V by 9 bases; bases with no gene match: 15. Here the CDR3 DNA reads TGTGCCACCTATGGGGGACAGGGGTTGATCTCCTATGGCTACACCTTC. Translating it yields CATYGGQGLISYGYTF.

The V call is TRBV3-1 (or the pseudogene TRBV3-2), the J call TRBJ2-7, with TRBD1 identical over 7 bases. The CDR3 has 17 amino acids. Germline lookup yields CDR1 LGHDT and CDR2 YNNKEL (reference sequence). V lost 3 bases to trimming and J lost 0 bases; unmatched junction nucleotides: 11. The DNA for the CDR3 is TGTGCCAGCAGCCATGGAAGGGTGGCAGGGGGCTCCTACGAGCAGTACTTC. Protein: CASSHGRVAGGSYEQYF.

The count of this clone is one. The chain is built from TRBV30 and TRBJ2-2; 9 nucleotides match TRBD1. With V trimmed by 5 bases and J by 4 bases, 5 bases remained unmatched. Germline V gene lookup returns CDR1 GTSNPN and CDR2 SVGIG (reference sequence). This CDR3 comprises 14 residues. The CDR3 nucleotides are TGTGCCTGGTCAGGGGACAGGGTCACCGGGGAGCTGTTTTTT. This translates into CAWSGDRVTGELFF. The full variable domain, with the rest looked up from reference TRBV30 and TRBJ2-2, is SQTIHQWPATLVQPVGSPLSLECTVEGTSNPNLYWYRQAAGRGLQLLFYSVGIGQISSEVPQNLSASRPQDRQFILSSKKLLLSDSGFYLCAWSGDRVTGELFFGEGSRLTVL.

The chain carries TRBV28 and TRBJ1-4; no clear D gene. The V end lost 7 bases, the J end lost 4 bases, and 10 bases lay between the germline ends. Germline V CDR1 and CDR2: MDHEN, SYDVKM. The CDR3 has 13 residues. CDR3 coding DNA: TGTGCCAGCATGGGCCAGCTTAATGAAAAACTGTTTTTT. Amino acids: CASMGQLNEKLFF.

This rearrangement joins TRBV11-3 to TRBJ2-3; 7 bases match TRBD1. The CDR3 is 15 amino acids. V was clipped by 1 base and J by 2 bases; unmatched bases: 3. The germline V gene encodes CDR1 SGHNT and CDR2 YENEEA. CDR3 residues: CASSLGDSYTDTQYF. In nucleotides, the CDR3 is TGTGCCAGCAGCTTAGGGGACAGTTACACAGATACGCAGTATTTT.

V gene TRBV7-2 combines with J gene TRBJ2-7, with 12 bases that match TRBD2. The CDR3 extends over 14 amino acids. V lost 11 bases to trimming and J lost 3 bases; unmatched junction nucleotides: 8. Germline V gene data show CDR1 as SGHTA and CDR2 as FQGNSA. The CDR3: CAGGGLAGDYEQYF. CDR3 DNA sequence: TGTGCCGGGGGGGGACTAGCGGGTGACTACGAGCAGTACTTC.

V is TRBV27 and J is TRBJ1-6, with TRBD1 as a possible D gene (5 bases). Germline CDR1 is MNHEY and CDR2 is SMNVEV (reference sequence). The CDR3 is 14 residues long. The V gene lost 4 bases and the J gene lost 7 bases, with 11 bases spanning the gap. DNA for the CDR3: TGTGCCAGCAGTTCCGGCGGGGCGAATTCACCCCTCCACTTT. Translation: CASSSGGANSPLHF.

The J gene is TRBJ2-7, the V gene TRBV12-3 or TRBV12-4; D is ambiguous. With 3 bases removed from V and 4 bases from J, the gap between germline ends came to 7 bases. The CDR3 totals 12 residues. CDR3 in amino acids: CASSFPRYEQYF. The CDR3 DNA follows: TGTGCCAGCAGTTTCCCCCGTTACGAGCAGTACTTC.